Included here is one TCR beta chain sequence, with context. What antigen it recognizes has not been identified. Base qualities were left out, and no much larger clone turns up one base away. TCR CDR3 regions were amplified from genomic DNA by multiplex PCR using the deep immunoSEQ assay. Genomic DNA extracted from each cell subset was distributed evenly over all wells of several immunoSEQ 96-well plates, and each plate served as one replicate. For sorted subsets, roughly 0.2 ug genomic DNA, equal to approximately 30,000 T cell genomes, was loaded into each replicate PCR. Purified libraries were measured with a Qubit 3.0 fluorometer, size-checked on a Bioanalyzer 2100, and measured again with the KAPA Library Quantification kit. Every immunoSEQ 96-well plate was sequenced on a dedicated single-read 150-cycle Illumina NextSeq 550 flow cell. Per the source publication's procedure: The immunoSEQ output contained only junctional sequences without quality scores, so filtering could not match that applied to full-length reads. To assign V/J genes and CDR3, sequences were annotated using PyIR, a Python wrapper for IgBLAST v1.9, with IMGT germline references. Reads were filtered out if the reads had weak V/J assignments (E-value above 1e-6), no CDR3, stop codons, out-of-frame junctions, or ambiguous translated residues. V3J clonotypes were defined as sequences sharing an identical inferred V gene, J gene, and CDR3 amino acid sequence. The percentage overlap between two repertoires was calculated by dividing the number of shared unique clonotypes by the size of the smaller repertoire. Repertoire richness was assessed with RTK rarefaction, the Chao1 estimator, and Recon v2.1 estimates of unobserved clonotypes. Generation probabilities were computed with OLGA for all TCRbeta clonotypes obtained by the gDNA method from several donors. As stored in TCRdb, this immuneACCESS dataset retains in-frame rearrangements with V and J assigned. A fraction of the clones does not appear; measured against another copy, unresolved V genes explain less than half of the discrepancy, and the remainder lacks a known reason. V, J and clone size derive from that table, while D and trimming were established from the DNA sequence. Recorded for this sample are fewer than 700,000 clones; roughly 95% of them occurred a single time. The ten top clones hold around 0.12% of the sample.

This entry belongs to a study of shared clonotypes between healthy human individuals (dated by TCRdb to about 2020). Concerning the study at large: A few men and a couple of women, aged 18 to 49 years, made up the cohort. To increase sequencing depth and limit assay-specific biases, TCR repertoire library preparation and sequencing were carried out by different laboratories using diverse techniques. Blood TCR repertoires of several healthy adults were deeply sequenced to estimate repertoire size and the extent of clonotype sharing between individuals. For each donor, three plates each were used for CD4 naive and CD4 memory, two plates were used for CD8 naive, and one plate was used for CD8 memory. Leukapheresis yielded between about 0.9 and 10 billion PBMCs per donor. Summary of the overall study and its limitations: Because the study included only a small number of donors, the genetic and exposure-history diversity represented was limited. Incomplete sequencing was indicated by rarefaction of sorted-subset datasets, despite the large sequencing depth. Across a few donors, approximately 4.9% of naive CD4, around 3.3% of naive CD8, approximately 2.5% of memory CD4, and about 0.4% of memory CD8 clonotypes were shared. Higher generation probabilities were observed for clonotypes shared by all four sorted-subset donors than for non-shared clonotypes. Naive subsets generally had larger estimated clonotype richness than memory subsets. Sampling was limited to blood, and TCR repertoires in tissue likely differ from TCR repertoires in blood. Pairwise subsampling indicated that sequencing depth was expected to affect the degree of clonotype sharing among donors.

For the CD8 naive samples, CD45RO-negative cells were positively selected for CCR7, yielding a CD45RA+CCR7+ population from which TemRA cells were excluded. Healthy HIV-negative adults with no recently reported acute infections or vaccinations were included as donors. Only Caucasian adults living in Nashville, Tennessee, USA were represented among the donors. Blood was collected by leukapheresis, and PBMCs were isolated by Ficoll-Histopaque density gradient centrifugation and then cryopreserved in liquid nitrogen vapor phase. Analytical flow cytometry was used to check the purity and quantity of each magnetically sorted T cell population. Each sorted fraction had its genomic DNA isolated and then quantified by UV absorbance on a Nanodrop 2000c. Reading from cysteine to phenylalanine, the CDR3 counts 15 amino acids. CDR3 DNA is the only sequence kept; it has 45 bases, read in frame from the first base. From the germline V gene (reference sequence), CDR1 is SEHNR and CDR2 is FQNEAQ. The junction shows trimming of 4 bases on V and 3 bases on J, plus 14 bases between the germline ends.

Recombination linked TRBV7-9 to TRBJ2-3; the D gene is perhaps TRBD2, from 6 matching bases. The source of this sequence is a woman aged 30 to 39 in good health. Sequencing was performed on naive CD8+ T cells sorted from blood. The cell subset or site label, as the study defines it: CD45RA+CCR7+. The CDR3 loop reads CASSSTGVDTDTQYF. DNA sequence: TGTGCCAGCAGCTCAACGGGAGTCGATACAGATACGCAGTATTTT.